This is a list of T cell receptor beta chains from one sample in a study of T cells in Graves' hyperthyroidism and ophthalmopathy. TCRdb re-called the multiplex PCR reads through MiXCR, storing one row per CDR3 protein. The sample lists about 560,000 distinct CDR3 sequences; approximately 15% were seen once. The sequenced sample was blood. These receptors were obtained from a young woman with Graves' hyperthyroidism. Both conserved end residues are part of each CDR3. D genes are given only for firm matches. Expanded clones get a size class; other rows say once, few or many, or leave the size out.

TRBJ2-5,few,15,TRBD1,TRBV24-1,TGTGCCACCAGTGACGGCAGGGGGTTGGAAGAGACCCAGTACTTC,CATSDGRGLEETQYF
TRBJ1-6,once,15,TRBD1,TRBV20-1,TGCAGTGCTAGAGATAGGCAGGGGGAAACTTCACCCCTCCACTTT,CSARDRQGETSPLHF
TRBJ2-1,NA,18,NA,TRBV20-1,TGCAGTGCTAGAGATATTGGCGGAATGGACTGGGCCTACAATGAGCAGTTCTTC,CSARDIGGMDWAYNEQFF
TRBJ2-1,NA,16,TRBD1,TRBV24-1,TGTGCCGCCAGTGATTTAGACAGGGGGCCCTACAATGAGCAGTTCTTC,CAASDLDRGPYNEQFF
TRBJ1-5,few,16,NA,TRBV28,TGTGCCAGCGGGTTGGGACCTCTCCATAGCAATCAGCCCCAGCATTTT,CASGLGPLHSNQPQHF
TRBJ1-4,NA,16,TRBD1,TRBV18,TGTGCCAGCTCACCCTCTCCGGGACAGGATTCTGAAAAACTGTTTTTT,CASSPSPGQDSEKLFF
TRBJ1-2,NA,17,NA,TRBV7-9,TGTGCCAGCAGCCCTCGGGGAGGGGACTACTCTAACTATGGCTACACCTTC,CASSPRGGDYSNYGYTF
TRBJ1-1,NA,15,NA,TRBV5-1,TGCGCCAGCAGCTTAAGTGGGACACCGAACACTGAAGCTTTCTTT,CASSLSGTPNTEAFF
TRBJ1-4,NA,15,NA,TRBV9,TGTGCCAGCAGCGTAGCCGGGGGGCTAGGGGAAAAACTGTTTTTT,CASSVAGGLGEKLFF
TRBJ1-2,NA,13,NA,TRBV5-1,TGCGCCAGCAGCTTGGGGGACCGAGGAGGCTACACCTTC,CASSLGDRGGYTF
TRBJ2-7,NA,15,TRBD2,TRBV6-1,TGTGCCAGCAGTGATGAGTCAGCGGGGGTCGCCGAGCAGTACTTC,CASSDESAGVAEQYF
TRBJ2-7,few,16,TRBD1,TRBV6-9,TGTGCCAGCAGTTCCGTGACAGGGGCGGTGACCTACGAGCAGTACTTC,CASSSVTGAVTYEQYF
TRBJ2-7,NA,15,TRBD2,TRBV3-1,TGTGCCAGCAGCCACCCCGGACTAGCGGGGGCCGAGCAGTACTTC,CASSHPGLAGAEQYF
TRBJ2-3,many,15,TRBD2,TRBV20-1,TGCAGTGCTATGGGGGGGGAACAAAGCACAGATACGCAGTATTTT,CSAMGGEQSTDTQYF
TRBJ2-5,many,15,TRBD1,TRBV20-1,TGCAGTGCTAGAGATGGCAGGGGGCGCAAGGAGACCCAGTACTTC,CSARDGRGRKETQYF